These 9 T cell receptor beta chains share one sample of origin, sequenced in a study of blood T cell repertoires in COVID-19. Clones were read by immunoSEQ multiplex PCR, and TCRdb kept only the in-frame ones, dropping some. The data show tens of thousands of clones, with over 75% seen just once and more than 3% held by the top ten. The sequenced sample consisted of peripheral blood. The receptors were sampled from a man aged 60 to 69 with acute or convalescent COVID-19.

The chain is built from TRBV19 and TRBJ1-2, with 10 positions matching TRBD1. The CDR3 covers 11 residues. Germline V gene sequence: CDR1 LNHDA, CDR2 SQIVND (reference sequence). V shed 9 bases and J 7 bases; nucleotides not matched to a gene: 2. Written as DNA, the CDR3 is TGTGCCAGCCGGGACAGGGGTGGCTACACCTTC. This translates into CASRDRGGYTF.

The rearrangement links TRBV19 to TRBJ2-1, with 7 bases lining up with TRBD1. This CDR3 is built from 17 residues. With 5 bases clipped from V and 1 base from J, the junction kept 11 bases outside the gene matches. The V gene's germline CDR1 is LNHDA and CDR2 SQIVND (reference sequence). The CDR3 sequence: CASSWDSEVFSYNEQFF. The CDR3 bases are TGTGCCAGTAGTTGGGACAGCGAAGTCTTTTCCTACAATGAGCAGTTCTTC.

V usage is TRBV11-3 and J usage is TRBJ2-1, with a tentative D call TRBD1 (6 bases). Germline V gene lookup returns CDR1 SGHNT and CDR2 YENEEA. V was pared by 1 base and J by 1 base, with 8 bases between. The CDR3 length is 15 residues. CDR3 DNA sequence: TGTGCCAGCAGCTTAGTTCAGGGGTCCTACAATGAGCAGTTCTTC. Translating gives CASSLVQGSYNEQFF.

The chain combines TRBV18 with TRBJ2-5; perhaps TRBD2 as D (5 bases). Trimming took off 2 bases at V and 7 bases at J, with 17 bases between the two ends. The CDR3 extends over 15 amino acids. Germline CDR1 reads KGHSH; CDR2 reads LQKENI. The CDR3 DNA reads as TGTGCCAGCTCACCATCATATACCCCTGGAGGGACCCAGTACTTC. It translates to CASSPSYTPGGTQYF.

V usage is TRBV11-2 and J usage is TRBJ2-5, with TRBD1 identical over 7 bases. V was pared by 6 bases and J by 5 bases, with 6 bases of the junction left unmatched. Germline-derived CDR1 and CDR2 are SGHAT and FQNNGV. The CDR3 is made up of 13 amino acids. CDR3 loop: CASSFDREETQYF. DNA for the CDR3: TGTGCCAGCAGTTTTGACAGGGAGGAGACCCAGTACTTC.

The chain carries TRBV5-1 and TRBJ2-7, with 8 bases that match TRBD2. The CDR3 loop spans 15 amino acids. Germline trimming cut 3 bases from V and 5 bases from J; bases unmatched to any gene: 10. CDR1 is SGHRS and CDR2 is YFSETQ in the germline V gene. CDR3: CASSSGGGRKDEQYF. In DNA form, the CDR3 reads TGCGCCAGCAGCTCCGGGGGCGGGAGGAAGGACGAGCAGTACTTC.

The chain has TRBV5-1 and TRBJ2-2, with D possibly TRBD1 on 5 matching bases. The germline V gene encodes CDR1 SGHRS and CDR2 YFSETQ. This CDR3 spans 16 amino acids. Trimming left V 1 base short and J 4 bases short, with 14 bases between. CDR3 residues: CASSLRQLKPTGELFF. For the CDR3, the DNA is TGCGCCAGCAGCTTGCGACAGTTAAAACCCACCGGGGAGCTGTTTTTT.

The CDR3 DNA reads as TGTGCCAGCAGCTTGTCGGTGAATTCACCCCTCCACTTT. It translates to CASSLSVNSPLHF. The gene calls are TRBV5-5 and TRBJ1-6; D gene unclear. Trimming took off 1 base at V and 7 bases at J, with 6 bases between the two ends. From germline, CDR1 is SGHKS and CDR2 YYEKEE (reference sequence). The CDR3 is 13 residues long. The full variable domain, with the rest looked up from reference TRBV5-5 and TRBJ1-6, is DAGVTQSPTHLIKTRGQQVTLRCSPISGHKSVSWYQQVLGQGPQFIFQYYEKEERGRGNFPDRFSARQFPNYSSELNVNALLLGDSALYLCASSLSVNSPLHFGNGTRLTVT.

The J gene is TRBJ1-1, the V gene TRBV18; no clear D. The ends were cut back, 4 bases at V and 3 bases at J, with 9 bases in the middle. Germline CDR1 reads KGHSH; CDR2 reads LQKENI. CDR3 size: 13 residues. The CDR3 region has the DNA TGTGCCAGCTCACGGCTCATCGACACTGAAGCTTTCTTT. This encodes CASSRLIDTEAFF.